The sample holds a few counts of the clone carrying this T cell receptor (beta chain). Its antigen is currently unknown. These data are taken from a study of blood T cells in healthy people across ages. A second about 6 to 12 cycle PCR used barcoded and J-beta primers. Every sample produced at least 2.5 million CDR3-containing paired-end reads. TCRdb called the 5' RACE reads again in MiXCR, with one record for every CDR3 protein. The repertoire includes approximately 600,000 distinct CDR3 sequences, approximately 59% of them detected once, and 30% to 45% sits in the top ten. Findings of the study overall: Versus aged donors, long-lived donors had higher diversity and more naive CD4+ cells.

V lost 3 bases, J lost 2 bases, and 14 bases lay in between. This CDR3 has 15 amino acids. Germline V gives CDR1 MGHRA, CDR2 YSYEKL. Researchers collected 9 to 10 milliliters of peripheral blood from every single donor. The origin of this receptor is a man in his sixties in good health. The chain has TRBV4-1 and TRBJ2-7, with D perhaps TRBD2 (6 bases). Source material: blood. CDR3 nucleotides: TGCGCCAGCAGCCAGGTCTTGCGGGGAACCTACGAGCAGTACTTC. Translated: CASSQVLRGTYEQYF.